This TCR beta chain was sequenced for a study of cytomegalovirus exposure and HLA in healthy donors. Overall study context: A data release that came early held around 85 million unique TCRs from HLA-typed donors. General study results and limits: Most likely, a cluster of highly shared sequence variants arose as a sequencing artifact. Three chains linked to CMV were shown in vitro to be specific for CMV antigens. The dataset shows that most TCR sequences were rare, while some public TCRs occurred in many donors.

A note on this clone: Its specificity is unknown.

Use of 60 Vbeta and 13 Jbeta primers characterized the PCR. The repertoire was sequenced with immunoSEQ multiplex PCR; TCRdb's copy has only in-frame clones and lacks some. In the table there are some 67,000 clones, roughly 75% of which are singletons. V was pared by 3 bases and J by 0 bases, with 5 bases of the junction left unmatched. This CDR3 contains 16 residues. Per the germline V gene, CDR1 is LGHNA and CDR2 is YNFKEQ. The sequencing sample was made of PBMCs. The rearrangement uses TRBV4-2 and TRBJ2-3, with 8 positions matching TRBD2. This clonotype was sampled from a man aged 55-75 years in good health and CMV-seropositive. CDR3 loop: CASSHVAGSSTDTQYF. The CDR3 nucleotides read TGTGCCAGCAGCCATGTAGCGGGGTCTAGCACAGATACGCAGTATTTT.